Below, 29 T cell receptor beta chains from the same sample are listed, as sequenced in a study of human T cells and chemical hapten exposure. The time point here: pre-sensitization, week 0. Treatment meaning: therapeutic diphenylcyclopropenone sensitization with weekly scalp DPC. Via MiXCR, TCRdb re-called the RACE reads, giving one row per CDR3 protein. This sample has around 380,000 distinct CDR3 sequences, with 5.5% found just once. The sequencing used whole blood, collected in connection with sensitization to the hapten diphenylcyclopropenone (DPC). The receptors derive from a young woman with alopecia areata. Some clones in this sample may be carry-over from other donors' samples.

Many counts were recorded for this clonotype. The chain recombines TRBV2 with TRBJ1-1; TRBD1 agrees at 7 bases. Germline CDR1 and CDR2: SNHLY and FYNNEI. There are 13 residues in the CDR3. V was clipped by 8 bases and J by 5 bases; unmatched bases: 8. The CDR3 region is CASGRQGETEAFF. Written as DNA, the CDR3 is TGTGCCAGCGGAAGACAGGGAGAGACTGAAGCTTTCTTT.

The rearrangement uses TRBV12-3 or TRBV12-4 and TRBJ1-5; tentatively, D is TRBD1 (6 bases). The germline V and J ends were trimmed by 2 bases and 7 bases, with 18 bases remaining between them. This CDR3 is 16 amino acids long. Written as DNA, the CDR3 is TGTGCCAGCAGTTTACGGGGGCCCGAGGACGGGCAGCCCCAGCATTTT. Residues: CASSLRGPEDGQPQHF.

The chain links TRBV9 to TRBJ1-6, with TRBD1 identical over 9 bases. After removal of 4 bases from V and 8 bases from J, the junction contained 7 bases not matched to a gene. The CDR3 is 15 residues long. Germline CDR1 SGDLS, CDR2 YYNGEE. DNA of the CDR3: TGTGCCAGCAGCCCGGGACAGGGCCTTTATTCACCCCTCCACTTT. It specifies CASSPGQGLYSPLHF.

Only a few counts were recorded for this clonotype. This chain links TRBV29-1 with TRBJ1-1; D gene ambiguous. Germline CDR1 reads SQVTM; CDR2 reads ANQGSEA. CDR3 length equals 12 residues. Trimming took off 2 bases at V and 4 bases at J, with 8 bases between the two ends. In DNA, the CDR3 is TGCAGCGTTGAAAGGGCGGGCACTGAAGCTTTCTTT. Translated, it gives CSVERAGTEAFF.

This clonotype occurred a few times. This sequence joins TRBV18 and TRBJ2-3, with D possibly TRBD1 on 6 matching bases. This CDR3 spans 16 amino acids. Germline CDR1 and CDR2: KGHSH and LQKENI. V was shortened by 5 bases and J by 0 bases, with 15 bases between the two germline ends. In DNA form, the CDR3 reads TGTGCCAGCTCAAGCGCGGACAGCCATAGCACAGATACGCAGTATTTT. This codes for CASSSADSHSTDTQYF.

In this sample, this clonotype turned up a few times. J is TRBJ2-3 and V is TRBV20-1; 9 bases fit TRBD2. CDR1 DFQATT and CDR2 SNEGSKA come from the germline V gene (reference sequence). V was clipped by 3 bases and J by 7 bases; unmatched bases: 17. This CDR3 is 17 amino acids long. CDR3 coding DNA: TGCAGTGCTAGCCCCCGGGGGTTGACTAGCGGTACTTATACGCAGTATTTT. Amino acid sequence: CSASPRGLTSGTYTQYF.

This clonotype was found a few times. The rearrangement joins TRBV5-6 to TRBJ1-2, with 8 positions matching TRBD1. Losses at the gene ends were 5 bases for V and 3 bases for J; bases not matched to a gene: 18. CDR3 size: 18 residues. The germline CDR1 and CDR2 sequences are SGHDT and YYEEEE. The CDR3 loop is CASSHWTGRGVKHYGYTF. CDR3 sequence (DNA): TGTGCCAGCAGTCACTGGACAGGGAGGGGAGTCAAACACTATGGCTACACCTTC.

A few counts support this clonotype. The chain is built from TRBV12-3 or TRBV12-4 and TRBJ2-6; D is unresolved. The CDR3 loop spans 15 amino acids. Trimming cost V 5 bases and J 0 bases, with 8 bases left between them. DNA of the CDR3: TGTGCCAGCAGTCCAATCAGCTCTGGGGCCAACGTCCTGACTTTC. Residues: CASSPISSGANVLTF.

This clonotype was observed a handful of times. The CDR3, as DNA: TGTGCCAGCAGTGAATCACGGTCCGCGGGGACCATTCAGTACTTC. This encodes CASSESRSAGTIQYF. V and J are TRBV2 and TRBJ2-4; a weak D match, TRBD2 (6 bases). The CDR3 covers 15 residues. Trimming took off 2 bases at V and 9 bases at J, with 17 bases between the two ends. Germline V CDR1 and CDR2: SNHLY, FYNNEI.

This clonotype was observed many times. The chain combines TRBV29-1 with TRBJ1-5, with D possibly matching TRBD1 (6 bases). Per germline, CDR1 SQVTM and CDR2 ANQGSEA. Trimming cost V 7 bases and J 0 bases, with 16 bases left between them. The CDR3 is 15 amino acids. CDR3 sequence reads: CSAEQGRVSNQPQHF. CDR3 DNA sequence: TGCAGCGCCGAGCAGGGGAGGGTTAGCAATCAGCCCCAGCATTTT.

CDR3 loop: CASSYFSAGGRTDTQYF. CDR3 in DNA: TGTGCCAGCAGTTATTTTTCGGCGGGGGGGCGAACAGATACGCAGTATTTT. The chain links TRBV6-2 or TRBV6-3 to TRBJ2-3; 9 bases align to TRBD2. The germline V gene has CDR1 MNHEY and CDR2 SVGEGT. The V segment lost 3 bases and the J segment 3 bases; nucleotides outside the gene matches: 10. The CDR3 spans 17 residues.

This clonotype occurred many times. The chain combines TRBV5-1 with TRBJ2-5; possible D gene TRBD1, 6 bases. V was clipped by 5 bases and J by 3 bases, with 14 bases between them. The CDR3 has 14 amino acids. Germline CDR1 and CDR2: SGHRS and YFSETQ. CDR3 in amino acids: CASRGADGKETQYF. The CDR3 DNA is TGCGCCAGCAGGGGGGCGGACGGTAAAGAGACCCAGTACTTC.

This clonotype was seen more than once but under ten times. V is TRBV14 and J is TRBJ1-2; 7 nucleotides align to TRBD1. Germline V gene lookup returns CDR1 SGHDN and CDR2 FVKESK. This CDR3 is built from 18 residues. V lost 1 base and J lost 0; bases outside the gene matches: 11. The CDR3 region is CASSQGRTGRLPNYGYTF. CDR3 DNA sequence: TGTGCCAGCAGCCAAGGCAGGACAGGCCGTCTCCCTAACTATGGCTACACCTTC.

This rearrangement joins TRBV6-1 to TRBJ2-4; a possible D gene is TRBD1 (6 bases). The CDR3 has 14 amino acids. Germline CDR1 is MNHNS and CDR2 is SASEGT. Trimming pared 8 bases from V and 3 bases from J, leaving 14 bases between. The CDR3 sequence is CASRQAPSKNIQYF. DNA for the CDR3: TGTGCCAGCCGACAGGCCCCGAGCAAAAACATTCAGTACTTC.

This chain connects TRBV21-1 to TRBJ2-5; the table's D gene call, TRBD1, was not cross checked with the DNA. TRBV21-1 is assigned pseudogene status. The CDR3 spans 15 residues. The CDR3 DNA follows: TGTGCCAGCAGCAAACCCTGGACAGGGGAAGAGACCCAGTACTTC. Translated: CASSKPWTGEETQYF.

V is TRBV4-1 and J is TRBJ1-1; D may be TRBD1 (5 bases). The CDR3 runs 15 residues. The V gene lost 1 base and the J gene lost 5 bases, with 14 bases spanning the gap. Germline loops: CDR1 MGHRA, CDR2 YSYEKL. The CDR3 DNA reads TGCGCCAGCAGCCAAGGTTGGGGGGAGAGGACTGAAGCTTTCTTT. As protein: CASSQGWGERTEAFF.

The sample holds many counts of this clonotype. The V gene is TRBV12-3 or TRBV12-4, the J gene TRBJ1-1, with TRBD1 matching over 8 bases. V lost 6 bases, J lost 1 base, and 13 bases stayed unmatched. The CDR3 spans 17 residues. The CDR3 DNA reads TGTGCCAGCAGCAAAGGACAGGGAGTGGACAAGAACACTGAAGCTTTCTTT. Translation: CASSKGQGVDKNTEAFF.

Only a few counts were recorded for this clonotype. The J gene is TRBJ1-4, the V gene TRBV2; the D gene is possibly TRBD1 (6 bases). The CDR3 runs 11 residues. Germline CDR1 is SNHLY and CDR2 is FYNNEI. Between the trimmed V and J ends, which lost 2 bases and 12 bases, there was a span of 7 bases. This CDR3 is CASSERTELFF. The CDR3 region has the DNA TGTGCCAGCAGTGAAAGGACAGAACTGTTTTTT.

The CDR3 is CASSRGQAGEKLFF. In nucleotides, the CDR3 is TGCGCCAGCAGCCGGGGACAGGCGGGGGAAAAACTGTTTTTT. The chain recombines TRBV4-3 with TRBJ1-4, with TRBD1 matching 8 bases. This CDR3 comprises 14 residues. CDR1 and CDR2 from the germline V gene are LGHNA and YSLEER. Trimming took 4 bases from V and 8 from J; bases not matched to a gene: 6.

The genes are TRBV6-5 and TRBJ1-1, with TRBD1 identical over 10 bases. This CDR3 is 15 amino acids long. Per germline, CDR1 MNHEY and CDR2 SVGAGI. J gave up 5 bases and V 6 bases, and 9 bases lay outside the gene matches. The CDR3 is CASSRRTGGGTEAFF. CDR3 DNA: TGTGCCAGCAGCCGCCGGACAGGGGGGGGGACTGAAGCTTTCTTT.

The chain joins TRBV20-1 to TRBJ1-6; TRBD1 matches 11 bases. Trimming cost V 5 bases and J 10 bases; bases outside gene matches: 10. The CDR3 loop spans 15 amino acids. The germline CDR1 and CDR2 sequences are DFQATT and SNEGSKA (reference sequence). This CDR3 is CSAAPPGQGESPLHF. DNA for the CDR3: TGCAGTGCTGCTCCCCCGGGACAGGGGGAATCACCCCTCCACTTT.

A few counts support this clonotype. The rearrangement joins TRBV27 to TRBJ1-1; maybe TRBD1 (5 bases). Germline CDR1 reads MNHEY; CDR2 reads SMNVEV (reference sequence). The CDR3 length is 13 residues. Trimming took 4 bases from V and 6 from J, leaving 12 bases between them. The CDR3 bases are TGTGCCAGCAGTTGGGGACCTGACGCTGAAGCTTTCTTT. This sequence encodes CASSWGPDAEAFF.

Only a few counts were recorded for this clonotype. The chain has TRBV4-2 and TRBJ2-2; D may be TRBD1 (5 bases). In germline, CDR1 is LGHNA, CDR2 YNFKEQ. V shed 0 bases and J shed 1 base, with 24 bases lying between them. The CDR3 totals 21 residues. The CDR3 spells CASSQDLWGLGKTLNTGELFF. The CDR3 DNA reads TGTGCCAGCAGCCAAGATCTTTGGGGCTTGGGCAAAACCTTGAACACCGGGGAGCTGTTTTTT.

This clonotype was recorded many times. This chain connects TRBV10-3 to TRBJ1-1; 7 positions match TRBD1. J lost 4 bases, V lost 5 bases, and 7 bases had no gene match. Germline values: CDR1 ENHRY, CDR2 SYGVKD. The length of the CDR3 is 14 residues. Written as DNA, the CDR3 is TGTGCCATCAGTCTACAGGGGTTGGGCACTGAAGCTTTCTTT. Translation gives CAISLQGLGTEAFF.

This clonotype was detected a few times. As DNA, the CDR3 is TGTGCCAGCTCACCACCTGGGACGGACGTGAACACTGAAGCTTTCTTT. It is translated as CASSPPGTDVNTEAFF. This chain joins TRBV18 and TRBJ1-1, with TRBD1 as a possible D gene (5 bases). V dropped 0 bases and J dropped 0 bases, with 11 bases sitting between them. CDR1 is KGHSH, CDR2 LQKENI, per germline. CDR3 length equals 16 residues.

At least ten counts were recorded for this clonotype. This chain uses TRBV5-1 with TRBJ2-5; maybe TRBD1 (6 bases). Trimming left V 4 bases short and J 3 bases short, with 10 bases between. There are 13 residues in the CDR3. CDR1 is SGHRS and CDR2 is YFSETQ in the germline V gene. CDR3 sequence: CASSATGEETQYF. The CDR3 nucleotides are TGCGCCAGCAGCGCGACAGGAGAAGAGACCCAGTACTTC.

This clonotype was detected many times. This rearrangement joins TRBV4-3 to TRBJ2-2, with TRBD2 matching 15 bases. The CDR3 loop spans 16 amino acids. The V gene's germline CDR1 is LGHNA and CDR2 YSLEER. The trim removed 0 bases at V and 13 bases at J, leaving 6 bases unmatched. CDR3 in amino acids: CASSQDIGTSGGWLFF. For the CDR3, the DNA is TGCGCCAGCAGCCAAGATATCGGGACTAGCGGGGGGTGGCTGTTTTTT.

This clonotype was detected only a few times. This chain connects TRBV4-3 to TRBJ2-2; TRBD1 matches at 7 bases. Germline CDR1 LGHNA, CDR2 YSLEER. J lost 1 base, V lost 1 base, and 15 bases had no gene match. This CDR3 has 20 amino acids. The CDR3 is CASSQVIDVPTGLNTGELFF. The CDR3 DNA reads as TGCGCCAGCAGCCAAGTTATCGACGTTCCGACAGGGTTGAACACCGGGGAGCTGTTTTTT.

Many counts were recorded for this clonotype. The V gene is TRBV5-1, the J gene TRBJ2-5; perhaps TRBD1 as D (6 bases). Between the trimmed V and J ends, which lost 2 bases and 7 bases, there was a span of 15 bases. Germline V CDR1 and CDR2: SGHRS, YFSETQ. The CDR3 spans 14 residues. The CDR3: CASSFQGPMGTQYF. DNA of the CDR3: TGCGCCAGCAGCTTTCAGGGGCCTATGGGGACCCAGTACTTC.